This paragraph reports one T cell receptor (beta chain). The antigen is not known. The data were obtained in a study of cytomegalovirus exposure and HLA in healthy donors. Whole-study findings and limits: Researchers counted over 150 TCR beta chains as cytomegalovirus-associated.

V lost 6 bases to trimming and J lost 7 bases; unmatched junction nucleotides: 12. The CDR3 spans 14 residues. The germline V gene encodes CDR1 MGHRA and CDR2 YSYEKL. In the PCR, 60 Vbeta and 13 Jbeta primers were used. Using immunoSEQ multiplex PCR, the repertoire was profiled, and TCRdb retains in-frame clones only, with some absent. The repertoire includes 150,000 to 200,000 clones, 80% to 90% of them detected once, and under 5% sits in the top ten. The donors gave bone marrow, and they were healthy. This sequence was found in a girl aged 5-17 years in good health and CMV-seropositive. V and J are TRBV4-1 and TRBJ2-7; 7 nucleotides align to TRBD1. Sequencing used PBMCs. CDR3: CASRLLDRAGEQYF. In nucleotides, the CDR3 is TGCGCCAGCAGGCTACTTGACAGGGCGGGTGAGCAGTACTTC.